Listed below are T cell receptor beta chains from one sample, sequenced in a study of cytomegalovirus exposure and HLA in healthy donors. Some clones are missing from TCRdb's copy, which holds only in-frame ones; the method was immunoSEQ multiplex PCR. The table has some 250,000 clones, 90% seen once. Material for sequencing was PBMCs. The receptors come from a woman in her late teens or twenties in good health and CMV-seronegative. The CDR3 runs from the conserved cysteine through the conserved F or W. A D gene is named only where the DNA matches it firmly. For some rows the clone size is stated as once, few or many, or as a class when expanded; others skip it.

V,J,size,D,CDR3,DNA
TRBV9,TRBJ2-2,NA,TRBD1,CASSVQGQGLNTGELFF,TGTGCCAGCAGCGTCCAGGGACAGGGCCTAAACACCGGGGAGCTGTTTTTT
TRBV28,TRBJ1-3,NA,NA,CATLQVGNTIYF,TGTGCCACCCTACAGGTTGGAAACACCATATATTTT
TRBV5-1,TRBJ2-7,NA,TRBD1,CASSYRQGSYEQYF,TGCGCCAGCAGCTACCGACAGGGGTCCTACGAGCAGTACTTC
TRBV28,TRBJ1-2,NA,NA,CASQVNYGYTF,TGTGCCAGCCAGGTAAACTATGGCTACACCTTC
TRBV28,TRBJ2-1,NA,NA,CASSLPLVVNEQFF,TGTGCCAGCAGTTTACCTTTAGTTGTGAATGAGCAGTTCTTC
TRBV7-9,TRBJ1-2,once,NA,CASSLLVGLNYGYTF,TGTGCCAGCAGCTTATTGGTCGGTCTTAACTATGGCTACACCTTC
TRBV7-6,TRBJ2-1,NA,TRBD2,CASSLAGGKYNEQFF,TGTGCCAGCAGCTTAGCGGGGGGGAAGTACAATGAGCAGTTCTTC
TRBV10-3,TRBJ1-1,NA,TRBD1,CAISAGDRGTEAFF,TGTGCCATCAGCGCAGGGGACAGGGGAACTGAAGCTTTCTTT
TRBV4-1,TRBJ1-1,NA,NA,CASSQDGRGKAFF,TGCGCCAGCAGCCAAGATGGGAGAGGGAAAGCTTTCTTT
TRBV5-1,TRBJ2-4,NA,NA,CASSLLPRTDKNIQYF,TGCGCCAGCAGCTTGCTTCCCCGAACAGACAAAAACATTCAGTACTTC
TRBV28,TRBJ1-2,NA,TRBD1,CASRSGQGDYGYTF,TGTGCCAGCAGGTCGGGACAGGGTGACTATGGCTACACCTTC
TRBV28,TRBJ2-1,NA,TRBD1,CASSWTGVNEQFF,TGTGCCAGCAGTTGGACAGGGGTGAATGAGCAGTTCTTC
TRBV19,TRBJ1-1,NA,NA,CASSAPTVSAFF,TGTGCCAGTAGTGCCCCGACTGTTTCAGCTTTCTTT
TRBV19,TRBJ2-1,once,NA,CASVDYGQQFF,TGTGCCAGTGTGGACTACGGGCAGCAGTTCTTC
TRBV27,TRBJ2-7,NA,TRBD1,CATKTGGSYEQYF,TGTGCCACCAAGACAGGGGGCTCCTACGAGCAGTACTTC
TRBV2,TRBJ1-1,NA,TRBD1,CASRGGQGVWDTEAFF,TGTGCCAGCAGGGGGGGACAGGGGGTATGGGACACTGAAGCTTTCTTT
TRBV11-2,TRBJ2-7,NA,NA,CASSLGFYEQYF,TGTGCCAGCAGCTTGGGCTTCTACGAGCAGTACTTC
TRBV27,TRBJ1-2,NA,NA,CASSYSLDYGYTF,TGTGCCAGCAGCTATTCCTTGGACTATGGCTACACCTTC
TRBV27,TRBJ2-2,NA,NA,CASSLAGSGSTGELFF,TGTGCCAGCAGTTTGGCGGGGAGCGGGTCTACCGGGGAGCTGTTTTTT